This T cell receptor (beta chain) was profiled in a study of T-cell reconstitution after alpha-beta-depleted transplantation in children. Germline-derived CDR1 and CDR2 are KGHDR and SFDVKD. This CDR3 contains 15 residues. V shed 5 bases and J shed 2 bases, with 13 bases lying between them. TCRbeta library construction was performed incorporating unique molecular identifiers. One entry per CDR3 protein results from TCRdb running MiXCR on the PCR reads. The sample holds just under 250,000 distinct CDR3 sequences, 20% to 30% seen once. This clonotype appeared many times. This TCR was sampled from a girl aged 2-15 years with Fanconi anemia, due to receive a stem cell transplant. The chain has TRBV24-1 and TRBJ2-3; D possibly corresponds to TRBD2 (5 bases). This sample comprised PBMCs, obtained before TCRalphabeta/CD19-depleted stem cell transplant. The chain's CDR3 is CATSVERSNTDTQYF. DNA for the CDR3: TGTGCCACCAGTGTGGAGCGGAGTAACACAGATACGCAGTATTTT.